This entry describes one TCR beta chain. Its antigen is undetermined. Treatment reported: 15 to 20 received Ad26.COV2.S at low or high dose, single or two shots; several received placebo; per-sample allocation not given. Repertoires come from day 63 after the first vaccine or placebo injection. The repertoire was sequenced with immunoSEQ multiplex PCR; TCRdb's copy has only in-frame clones and lacks some. The table includes fewer than 500,000 clones, approximately 90% detected once. This record comes from a study of Ad26.COV2.S vaccination and SARS-CoV-2 variants. Across the study: A COV1001 Ad26.COV2.S trial-arm participant provided the sample. The study gave Ad26.COV2.S intramuscularly, once or twice 56 days apart. Whole-study results and caveats: Placebo recipients showed lower spike-specific TCR breadth than vaccinees.

The V gene's germline CDR1 is SGHTA and CDR2 FQGNSA. V dropped 0 bases and J dropped 3 bases, with 9 bases sitting between them. The CDR3 sequence is 15 residues long. Sequencing used peripheral blood, obtained in a trial of Ad26.COV2.S vaccine versus placebo. The receptor's source is a person aged 18-60 years who received the Ad26.COV2.S COVID-19 vaccine or a placebo. V gene TRBV7-2 combines with J gene TRBJ2-1; D is unclear. The CDR3 here is CASSLAVPSYNEQFF. CDR3 bases: TGTGCCAGCAGCTTAGCCGTGCCAAGCTACAATGAGCAGTTCTTC.